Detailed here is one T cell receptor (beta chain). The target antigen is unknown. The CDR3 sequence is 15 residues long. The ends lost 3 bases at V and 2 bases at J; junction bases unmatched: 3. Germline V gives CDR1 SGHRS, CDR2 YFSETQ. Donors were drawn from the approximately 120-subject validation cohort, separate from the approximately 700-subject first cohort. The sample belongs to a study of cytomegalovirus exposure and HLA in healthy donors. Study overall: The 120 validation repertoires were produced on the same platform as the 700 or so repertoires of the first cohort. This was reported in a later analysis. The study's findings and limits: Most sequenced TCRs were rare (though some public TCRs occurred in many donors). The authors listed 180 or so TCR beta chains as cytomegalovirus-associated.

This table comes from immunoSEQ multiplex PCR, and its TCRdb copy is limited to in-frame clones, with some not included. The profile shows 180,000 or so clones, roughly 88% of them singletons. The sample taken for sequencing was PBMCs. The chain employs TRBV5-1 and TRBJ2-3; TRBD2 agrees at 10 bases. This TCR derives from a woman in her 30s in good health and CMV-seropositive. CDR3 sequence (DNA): TGCGCCAGCAGCTCCGGGACTAGCGACACAGATACGCAGTATTTT. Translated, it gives CASSSGTSDTDTQYF.